This TCR beta chain was captured by sequencing in a study of control samples from healthy donors and cancer patients. Sequenced by immunoSEQ multiplex PCR; TCRdb stores in-frame clones only, minus some. The sample carries more than 95,000 clones, roughly 92% recorded once. The CDR3 has 13 residues. V was pared by 2 bases and J by 3 bases, with 0 bases of the junction left unmatched. CDR1 and CDR2 from the germline V gene are LGHDT and YNNKEL (reference sequence). This clonotype originated in an elderly man with head and neck cancer. J is TRBJ2-5 and V is TRBV3-1 (or the pseudogene TRBV3-2); 7 positions match TRBD2. Specimen: PBMCs. Written as DNA, the CDR3 is TGTGCCAGCAGCCAAAGCGGGGAAGAGACCCAGTACTTC. This gives the protein CASSQSGEETQYF.